This is a list of T cell receptor beta chains from one sample in a study of beta chain features in type 1 diabetes. The protocol was immunoSEQ multiplex PCR, while the TCRdb copy is restricted to in-frame clones and leaves out a portion. This table holds some 220,000 clones, roughly 10% found once. Sequencing was performed on central memory CD4+ T cells from blood. The receptors were sampled from a man between 18 and 35 years old in good health. Each CDR3 is given with its conserved first and last residue. D genes are given only for firm matches. Clone size is given for some rows only: seen once, a few or many times, or a class if the clone is expanded.

D	size	V	J	DNA	CDR3
.	few	TRBV30	TRBJ2-7	TGTGCCTGGAGTCAGGGGTACGAGCAGTACTTC	CAWSQGYEQYF
TRBD1	.	TRBV27	TRBJ1-1	TGTGCCAGCAGTTTATCGCCGTTTCCGGGACAGGTTCTCTTATTT	CASSLSPFPGQVLLF
TRBD1	.	TRBV7-2	TRBJ2-2	TGTGCCAGCAGCACTCGGACAGGGGGGACCGGGGAGCTGTTTTTT	CASSTRTGGTGELFF
TRBD2	.	TRBV7-2	TRBJ2-3	TGTGCCAGCAGCTCGGGACTAGCGGGAGGGTTTGCAGATACGCAGTATTTT	CASSSGLAGGFADTQYF
.	many	TRBV7-9	TRBJ2-3	TGTGCCAGCAGCGCACCCGAGCCGGCAGATACGCAGTATTTT	CASSAPEPADTQYF
TRBD2	few	TRBV18	TRBJ2-5	TGTGCCAGCTCACCACCGAGTTCGGGAGGCCAAGAGACCCAGTACTTC	CASSPPSSGGQETQYF
.	.	TRBV2	TRBJ2-7	TGTGCCAGCAGTGACAGCAATTACTACGAGCAGTACTTC	CASSDSNYYEQYF
.	many	TRBV21-1	TRBJ2-7	TGTGCCAGCAAGTCGCTGCACGGGACAGGGACGGACGAGCAGTACTTC	CASKSLHGTGTDEQYF
.	.	TRBV27	TRBJ2-7	TGTGCCAGCAGTTCCCTACGGTACGAGCAGTACTTC	CASSSLRYEQYF
.	.	TRBV11-3	TRBJ2-1	TGTGCCAGCAGCTTAGCCCCTGGGCGTGAGCAGTTCTTC	CASSLAPGREQFF
TRBD2	many	TRBV27	TRBJ2-1	TGTGCCAGCAGTTCTCTAGCGGCATACAATGAGCAGTTCTTC	CASSSLAAYNEQFF
.	.	TRBV14	TRBJ1-3	TGTGCCAGCAGCCAAGGGTGGCAGGGAAGAAACACCATATATTTT	CASSQGWQGRNTIYF
TRBD1	few	TRBV30	TRBJ1-5	TGTGCCTGGGGATCCGGGACAGGGGGGAGCAATCAGCCCCAGCATTTT	CAWGSGTGGSNQPQHF
.	.	TRBV4-3	TRBJ2-1	TGCGCCAGCAGACCTTACACCGGCTCTGAGCAGTTCTTC	CASRPYTGSEQFF
.	few	TRBV4-1	TRBJ2-5	TGCGCCAGCAGCCAAGAAGCCCTAGCGATGGAGACCCAGTACTTC	CASSQEALAMETQYF
TRBD2	once	TRBV25-1	TRBJ2-7	TGTGCCAGCAATCCTAGCGGGGACTCCTACGAGCAGTACTTC	CASNPSGDSYEQYF
.	few	TRBV5-1	TRBJ2-7	TGCGCCAGCAGCTTGTCAGGGTCACACGAGCAGTACTTC	CASSLSGSHEQYF
.	.	TRBV6-5	TRBJ2-1	TGTGCCAGCAGTTACCTGGCAGGGTTGGTCAATGAGCAGTTCTTC	CASSYLAGLVNEQFF
TRBD2	.	TRBV7-9	TRBJ2-1	TGTGCCAGCAGCCCCAGGGCAGCGGGAGGGGGATACAATGAGCAGTTCTTC	CASSPRAAGGGYNEQFF
.	few	TRBV2	TRBJ2-1	TGTGCCAGCGAAATTTACAATGAGCAGTTCTTC	CASEIYNEQFF
TRBD2	many	TRBV5-6	TRBJ2-1	TGTGCCAGCAGCGCTGGGAGGGCGTGGTACAATGAGCAGTTCTTC	CASSAGRAWYNEQFF
TRBD2	few	TRBV11-2	TRBJ2-5	TGTGCCAGCAGCTTAAATCTAGCGGGACCGGAGACCCAGTACTTC	CASSLNLAGPETQYF
.	.	TRBV2	TRBJ1-3	TGTGCCAGCAGCCTTCGGCGGTCCTCTGGAAACACCATATATTTT	CASSLRRSSGNTIYF
.	.	TRBV29-1	TRBJ1-5	TGCAGCGCCAGGGAGGGCAATCAGCCCCAGCATTTT	CSAREGNQPQHF
.	few	TRBV7-2	TRBJ1-5	TGTGCCAGCAGCTTAGCGGGGACCAGCAATCAGCCCCAGCATTTT	CASSLAGTSNQPQHF
.	few	TRBV5-1	TRBJ2-6	TGCGCCAGCAGCTTGATAAGCTCTGGGGCCAACGTCCTGACTTTC	CASSLISSGANVLTF
.	few	TRBV27	TRBJ2-7	TGTGCCAGCAGTCGCCTAGTGCCCCCTTACGAGCAGTACTTC	CASSRLVPPYEQYF
.	few	TRBV6-5	TRBJ1-4	TGTGCCAGCAGTTACCCAGATGAAAAACTGTTTTTT	CASSYPDEKLFF
.	few	TRBV5-4	TRBJ2-5	TGTGCCAGCAGCCTGATTGGGTACCAAGAGACCCAGTACTTC	CASSLIGYQETQYF
TRBD2	few	TRBV9	TRBJ2-4	TGTGCCAGCAGCAGGACTAGCGGATTAGCCAAAAACATTCAGTACTTC	CASSRTSGLAKNIQYF
TRBD1	.	TRBV9	TRBJ1-1	TGTGCCAGCAGCCTTACAGGGGAGGGTGAAGCTTTCTTT	CASSLTGEGEAFF
.	few	TRBV5-1	TRBJ2-2	TGCGCCAGCAGCTTGGAGCGACGGAACACCGGGGAGCTGTTTTTT	CASSLERRNTGELFF
.	many	TRBV30	TRBJ2-5	TGTGCCTGGAGTGTATCCCAGGCCTGGACCCAAGAGACCCAGTACTTC	CAWSVSQAWTQETQYF
TRBD2	few	TRBV5-5	TRBJ2-7	TGTGCCAGCAGCTCCCTTTGGAGGGAGGGCCGCGAGCAGTACTTC	CASSSLWREGREQYF